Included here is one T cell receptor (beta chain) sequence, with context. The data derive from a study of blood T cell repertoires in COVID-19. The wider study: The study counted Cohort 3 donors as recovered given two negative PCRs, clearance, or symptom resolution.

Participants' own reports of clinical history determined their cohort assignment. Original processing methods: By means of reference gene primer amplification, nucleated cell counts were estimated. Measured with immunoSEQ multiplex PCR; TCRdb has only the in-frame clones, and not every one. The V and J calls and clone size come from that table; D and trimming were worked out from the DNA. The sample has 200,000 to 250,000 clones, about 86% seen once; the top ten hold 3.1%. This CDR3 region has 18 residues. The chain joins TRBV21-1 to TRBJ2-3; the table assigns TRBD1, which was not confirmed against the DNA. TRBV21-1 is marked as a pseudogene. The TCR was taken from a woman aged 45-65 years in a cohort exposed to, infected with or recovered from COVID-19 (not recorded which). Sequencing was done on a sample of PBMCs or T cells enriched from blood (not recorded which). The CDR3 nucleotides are TGTGCCAGCAGCAGTCCGGCTAAAGGGGATTCGATTGTGGATACGCAGTATTTT. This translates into CASSSPAKGDSIVDTQYF.